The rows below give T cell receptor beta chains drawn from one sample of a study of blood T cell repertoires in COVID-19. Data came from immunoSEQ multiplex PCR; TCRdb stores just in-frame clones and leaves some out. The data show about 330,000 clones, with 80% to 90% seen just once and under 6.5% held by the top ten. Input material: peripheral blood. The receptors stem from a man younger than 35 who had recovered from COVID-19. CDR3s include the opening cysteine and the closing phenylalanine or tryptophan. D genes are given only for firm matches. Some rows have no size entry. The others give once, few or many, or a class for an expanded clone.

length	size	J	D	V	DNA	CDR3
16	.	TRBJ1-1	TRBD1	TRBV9	TGTGCCAGCAGCGTATCCTCGGGACAGGGGAGCACTGAAGCTTTCTTT	CASSVSSGQGSTEAFF
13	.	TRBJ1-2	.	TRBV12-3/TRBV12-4	TGTGCCAGCAGTCCGACTGGCCGGGAGGGCTACACCTTC	CASSPTGREGYTF
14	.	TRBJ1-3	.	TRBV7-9	TGTGCCAGCAGCTTAGGACTTAGGGGAAACACCATATATTTT	CASSLGLRGNTIYF
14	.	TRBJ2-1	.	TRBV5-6	TGTGCCAGCAGCTTGTACGAGGCCTACAATGAGCAGTTCTTC	CASSLYEAYNEQFF
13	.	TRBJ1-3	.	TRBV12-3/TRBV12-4	TGTGCCAGCAGGCTCCAGGGTGGAAACACCATATATTTT	CASRLQGGNTIYF
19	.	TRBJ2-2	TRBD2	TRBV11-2	TGTGCCAGCAGCATCCGACTAGCGGGAGAGGGTAGGGCACCCGGGGAGCTGTTTTTT	CASSIRLAGEGRAPGELFF
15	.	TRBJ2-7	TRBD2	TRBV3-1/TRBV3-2	TGTGCCAGCAGCTACGGACTAGCGGGAGGGTACGAGCAGTACTTC	CASSYGLAGGYEQYF
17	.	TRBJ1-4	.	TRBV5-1	TGCGCCAGCAGCTCTGGGGCCCCAGTTGCAACTAATGAAAAACTGTTTTTT	CASSSGAPVATNEKLFF
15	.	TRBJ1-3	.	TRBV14	TGTGCCAGCAGCCAAGCACAGGGCAGAGGAAACACCATATATTTT	CASSQAQGRGNTIYF
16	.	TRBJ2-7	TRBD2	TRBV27	TGTGCCAGCAGTTTATCTGGCGGGGGTTCACCCTACGAGCAGTACTTC	CASSLSGGGSPYEQYF
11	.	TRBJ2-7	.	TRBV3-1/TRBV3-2	TGTGCCAGCGGTAGCTCCTACGAGCAGTACTTC	CASGSSYEQYF
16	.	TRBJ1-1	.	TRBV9	TGTGCCAGCAGCGTAGCTTCCGGACCTGGCCCTGGGGGGGCTTTCTTT	CASSVASGPGPGGAFF
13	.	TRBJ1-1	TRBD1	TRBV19	TGTGCCAGTAGTAGTACAGGGGGCACTGAAGCTTTCTTT	CASSSTGGTEAFF
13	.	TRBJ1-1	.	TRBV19	TGTGCCAGTAGTAATCAGGTCAACACTGAAGCTTTCTTT	CASSNQVNTEAFF
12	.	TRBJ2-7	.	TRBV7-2	TGTGCCAGCAGCTTAGATCTCTACGAGCAGTACTTC	CASSLDLYEQYF
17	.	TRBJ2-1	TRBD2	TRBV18	TGTGCCAGCTCACCAATACTAGCGGTAAGCTCCTACAATGAGCAGTTCTTC	CASSPILAVSSYNEQFF
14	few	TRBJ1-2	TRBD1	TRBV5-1	TGCGCCAGCAGCTCAGGACAGGGCAACTATGGCTACACCTTC	CASSSGQGNYGYTF
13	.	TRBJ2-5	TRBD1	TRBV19	TGTGCCAGTAGTAACAGGGGGACGGAGACCCAGTACTTC	CASSNRGTETQYF
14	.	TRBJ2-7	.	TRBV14	TGTGCCAGCAGCCAAGATGTCGTTAGTTACGAGCAGTACTTC	CASSQDVVSYEQYF
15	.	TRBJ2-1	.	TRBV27	TGTGCCAGCAGTCGTTATTCCCCGCTCGCCGGTGAGCAGTTCTTC	CASSRYSPLAGEQFF
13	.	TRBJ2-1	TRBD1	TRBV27	TGTGCCAGCAGACAGGGGGCTCGGGGTGAGCAGTTCTTC	CASRQGARGEQFF
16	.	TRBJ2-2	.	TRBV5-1	TGCGCCAGCAGCTTGAGCATGGGGGGGAACACCGGGGAGCTGTTTTTT	CASSLSMGGNTGELFF
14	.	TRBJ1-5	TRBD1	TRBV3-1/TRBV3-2	TGTGCCAGCAGCACGGGACAGCTGGATCAGCCCCAGCATTTT	CASSTGQLDQPQHF
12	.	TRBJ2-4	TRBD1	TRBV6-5	TGTGCCAGCAGCCCCGACAGGGGTATTCAGTACTTC	CASSPDRGIQYF
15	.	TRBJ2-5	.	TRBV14	TGTGCCAGCAGCCAAAAAATTACAGGGTCAGAGACCCAGTACTTC	CASSQKITGSETQYF
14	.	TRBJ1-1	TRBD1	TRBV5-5	TGTGCCAGCAGCCTGACAGGGCCAAACACTGAAGCTTTCTTT	CASSLTGPNTEAFF
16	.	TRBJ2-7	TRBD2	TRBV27	TGTGCCAGCAGTGGGGGGGTAGCGGGATTGACCTACGAGCAGTACTTC	CASSGGVAGLTYEQYF